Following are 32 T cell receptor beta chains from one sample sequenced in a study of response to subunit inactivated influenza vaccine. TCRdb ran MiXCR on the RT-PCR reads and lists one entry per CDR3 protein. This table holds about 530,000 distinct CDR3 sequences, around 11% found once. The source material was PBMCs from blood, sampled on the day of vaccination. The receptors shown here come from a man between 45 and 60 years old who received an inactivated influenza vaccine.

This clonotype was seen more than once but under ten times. Written as DNA, the CDR3 is TGTGCCAGCAGCCCAAATACGGGCGGAGACACCGGGGAGCTGTTTTTT. It translates to CASSPNTGGDTGELFF. The V call is TRBV11-2, the J call TRBJ2-2; D unclear. This CDR3 has 16 amino acids. CDR1 SGHAT and CDR2 FQNNGV come from the germline V gene. V was cut by 5 bases and J by 3 bases, with 16 bases left in between.

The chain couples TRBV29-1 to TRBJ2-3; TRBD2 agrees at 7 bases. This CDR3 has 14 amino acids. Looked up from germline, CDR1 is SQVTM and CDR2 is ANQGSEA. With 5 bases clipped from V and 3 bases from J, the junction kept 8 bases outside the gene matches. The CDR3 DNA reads TGCAGCGTTTTAACTCAGCGGGGAACAGATACGCAGTATTTT. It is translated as CSVLTQRGTDTQYF.

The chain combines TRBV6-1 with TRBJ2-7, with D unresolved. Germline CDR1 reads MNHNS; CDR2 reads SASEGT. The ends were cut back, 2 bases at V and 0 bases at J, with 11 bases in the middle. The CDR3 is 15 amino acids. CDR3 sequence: CASSEIGRSSYEQYF. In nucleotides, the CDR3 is TGTGCCAGCAGTGAAATAGGGCGGAGCTCCTACGAGCAGTACTTC.

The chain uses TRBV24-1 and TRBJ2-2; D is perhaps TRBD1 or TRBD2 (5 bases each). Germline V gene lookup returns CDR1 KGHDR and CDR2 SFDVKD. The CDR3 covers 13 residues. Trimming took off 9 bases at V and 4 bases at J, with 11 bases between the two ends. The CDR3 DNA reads TGTGCCACCGGGACCCAGGCCACCGGGGAGCTGTTTTTT. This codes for CATGTQATGELFF.

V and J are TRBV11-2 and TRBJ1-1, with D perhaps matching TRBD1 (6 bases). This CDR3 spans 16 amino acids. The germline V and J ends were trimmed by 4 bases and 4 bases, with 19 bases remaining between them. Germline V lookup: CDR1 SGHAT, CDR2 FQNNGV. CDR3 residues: CASSSPPREGGTEAFF. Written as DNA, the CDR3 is TGTGCCAGCAGCTCCCCGCCACGGGAGGGGGGCACTGAAGCTTTCTTT. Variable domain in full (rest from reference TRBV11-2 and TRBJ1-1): EAGVAQSPRYKIIEKRQSVAFWCNPISGHATLYWYQQILGQGPKLLIQFQNNGVVDDSQLPKDRFSAERLKGVDSTLKIQPAKLEDSAVYLCASSSPPREGGTEAFFGQGTRLTVV.

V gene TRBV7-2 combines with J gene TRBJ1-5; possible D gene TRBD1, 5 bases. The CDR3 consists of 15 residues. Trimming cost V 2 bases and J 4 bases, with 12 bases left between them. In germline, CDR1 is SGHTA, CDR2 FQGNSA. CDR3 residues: CASSLTGALNQPQHF. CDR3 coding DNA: TGTGCCAGCAGCTTAACCGGGGCCTTAAATCAGCCCCAGCATTTT.

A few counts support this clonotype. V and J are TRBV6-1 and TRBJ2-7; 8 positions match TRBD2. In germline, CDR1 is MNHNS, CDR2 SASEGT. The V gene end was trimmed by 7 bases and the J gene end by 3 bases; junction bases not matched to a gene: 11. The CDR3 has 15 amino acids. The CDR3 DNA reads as TGTGCCAGCACCACCCGGAGCGGGGGAAACTACGAGCAGTACTTC. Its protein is CASTTRSGGNYEQYF.

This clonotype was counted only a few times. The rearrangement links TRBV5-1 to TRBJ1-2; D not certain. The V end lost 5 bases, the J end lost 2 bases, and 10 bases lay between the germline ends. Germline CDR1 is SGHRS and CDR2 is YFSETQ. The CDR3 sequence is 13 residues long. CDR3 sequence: CASSPEANYGYTF. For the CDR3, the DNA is TGCGCCAGCAGTCCAGAAGCAAACTATGGCTACACCTTC.

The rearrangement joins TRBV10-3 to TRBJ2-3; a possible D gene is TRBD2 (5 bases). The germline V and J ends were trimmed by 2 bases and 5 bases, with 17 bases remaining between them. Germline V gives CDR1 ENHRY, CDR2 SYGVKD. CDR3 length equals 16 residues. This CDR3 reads CAISEPPAGPGDTQYF. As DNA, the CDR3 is TGTGCCATCAGTGAGCCCCCGGCGGGCCCCGGAGATACGCAGTATTTT.

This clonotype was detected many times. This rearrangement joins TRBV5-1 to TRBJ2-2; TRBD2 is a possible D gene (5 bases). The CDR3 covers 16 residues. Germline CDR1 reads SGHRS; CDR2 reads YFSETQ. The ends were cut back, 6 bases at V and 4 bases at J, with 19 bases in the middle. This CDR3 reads CASTVSVRASTGELFF. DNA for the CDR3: TGCGCCAGCACCGTATCGGTGAGGGCATCCACCGGGGAGCTGTTTTTT.

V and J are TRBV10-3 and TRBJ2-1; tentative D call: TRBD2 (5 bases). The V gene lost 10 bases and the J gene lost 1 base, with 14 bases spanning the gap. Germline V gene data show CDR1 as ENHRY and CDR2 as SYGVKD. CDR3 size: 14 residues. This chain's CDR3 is CATNSRDSYNEQFF. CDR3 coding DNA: TGTGCCACTAACTCGAGGGATTCCTACAATGAGCAGTTCTTC.

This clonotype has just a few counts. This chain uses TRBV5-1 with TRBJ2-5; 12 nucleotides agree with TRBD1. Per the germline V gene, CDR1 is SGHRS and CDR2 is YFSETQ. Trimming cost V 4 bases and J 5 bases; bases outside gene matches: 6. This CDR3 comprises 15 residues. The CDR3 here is CASSPGTGGAETQYF. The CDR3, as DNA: TGCGCCAGCAGCCCGGGGACAGGGGGCGCGGAGACCCAGTACTTC.

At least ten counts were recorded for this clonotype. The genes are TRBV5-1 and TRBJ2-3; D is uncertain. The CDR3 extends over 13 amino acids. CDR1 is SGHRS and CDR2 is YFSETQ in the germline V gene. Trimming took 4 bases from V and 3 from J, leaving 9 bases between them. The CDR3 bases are TGCGCCAGCAGCCCCGGCCCGACAGATACGCAGTATTTT. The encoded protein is CASSPGPTDTQYF.

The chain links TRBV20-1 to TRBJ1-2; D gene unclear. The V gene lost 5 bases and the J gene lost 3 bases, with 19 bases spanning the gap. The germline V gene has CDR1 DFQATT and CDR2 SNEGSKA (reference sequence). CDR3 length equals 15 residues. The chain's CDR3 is CSADPRGSGDYGYTF. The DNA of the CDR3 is TGCAGTGCTGATCCCCGTGGCTCGGGAGACTATGGCTACACCTTC.

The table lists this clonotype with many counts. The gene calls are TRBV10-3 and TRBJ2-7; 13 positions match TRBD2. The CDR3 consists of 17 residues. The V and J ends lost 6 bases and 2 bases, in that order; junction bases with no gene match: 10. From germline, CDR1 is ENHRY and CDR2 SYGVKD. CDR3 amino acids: CAISLGRGLAGTYEQYF. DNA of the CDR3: TGTGCCATCAGCCTCGGCCGGGGACTAGCGGGAACCTACGAGCAGTACTTC.

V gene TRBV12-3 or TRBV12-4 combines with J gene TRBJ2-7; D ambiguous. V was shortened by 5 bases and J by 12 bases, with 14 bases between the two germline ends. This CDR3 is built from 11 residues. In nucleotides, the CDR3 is TGTGCCAGCAGTCTCGGACCAGAACTGTACTTC. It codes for CASSLGPELYF.

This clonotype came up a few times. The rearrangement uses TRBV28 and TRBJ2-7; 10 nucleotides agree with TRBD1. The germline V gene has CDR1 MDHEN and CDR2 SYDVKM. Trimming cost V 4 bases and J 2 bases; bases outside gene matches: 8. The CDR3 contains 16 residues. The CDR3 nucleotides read TGTGCCAGCAGTTCAACCGGGACAGGGGACCCCTACGAGCAGTACTTC. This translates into CASSSTGTGDPYEQYF.

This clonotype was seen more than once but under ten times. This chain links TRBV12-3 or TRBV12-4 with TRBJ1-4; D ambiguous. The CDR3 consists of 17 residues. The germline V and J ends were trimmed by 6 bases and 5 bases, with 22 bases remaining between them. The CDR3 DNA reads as TGTGCCAGCAGACCCGGTGGGAGGATCCTTCTGAATGAAAAACTGTTTTTT. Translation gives CASRPGGRILLNEKLFF.

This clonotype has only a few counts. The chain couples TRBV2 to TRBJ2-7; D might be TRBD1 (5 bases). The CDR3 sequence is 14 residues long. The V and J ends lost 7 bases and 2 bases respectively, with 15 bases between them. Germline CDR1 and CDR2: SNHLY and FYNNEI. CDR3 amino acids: CASKGAGSTYEQYF. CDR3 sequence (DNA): TGTGCCAGCAAAGGGGCAGGGTCCACCTACGAGCAGTACTTC. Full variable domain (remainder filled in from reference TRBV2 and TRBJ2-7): EPEVTQTPSHQVTQMGQEVILRCVPISNHLYFYWYRQILGQKVEFLVSFYNNEISEKSEIFDDQFSVERPDGSNFTLKIRSTKLEDSAMYFCASKGAGSTYEQYFGPGTRLTVT.

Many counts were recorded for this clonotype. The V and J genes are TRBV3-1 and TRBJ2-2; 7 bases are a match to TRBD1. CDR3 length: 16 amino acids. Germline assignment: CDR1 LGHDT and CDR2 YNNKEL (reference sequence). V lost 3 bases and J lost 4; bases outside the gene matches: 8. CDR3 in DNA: TGTGCCAGCAGCCATGCAGGGGGTTCGGGCACCGGGGAGCTGTTTTTT. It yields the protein CASSHAGGSGTGELFF.

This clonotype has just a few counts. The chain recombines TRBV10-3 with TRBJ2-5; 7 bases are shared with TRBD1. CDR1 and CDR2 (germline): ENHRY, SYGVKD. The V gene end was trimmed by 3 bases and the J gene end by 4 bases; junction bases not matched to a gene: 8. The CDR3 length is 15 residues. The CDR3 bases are TGTGCCATCAGTGACTCGCAGACAGGGAGAGAGACCCAGTACTTC. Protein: CAISDSQTGRETQYF.

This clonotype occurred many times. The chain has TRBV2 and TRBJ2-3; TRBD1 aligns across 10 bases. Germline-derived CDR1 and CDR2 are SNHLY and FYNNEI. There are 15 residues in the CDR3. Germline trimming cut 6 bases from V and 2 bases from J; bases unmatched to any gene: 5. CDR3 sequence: CASSEGQGNTDTQYF. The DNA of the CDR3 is TGTGCCAGCAGCGAGGGACAGGGGAACACAGATACGCAGTATTTT.

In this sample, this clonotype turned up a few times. The CDR3 sequence is CSAPGVSNNEQFF. DNA of the CDR3: TGCAGTGCTCCAGGGGTTTCGAACAATGAGCAGTTCTTC. The chain is built from TRBV20-1 and TRBJ2-1; D might be TRBD1 (6 bases). CDR3 length: 13 residues. V gave up 5 bases and J gave up 5 bases, with 13 bases separating them. From germline, CDR1 is DFQATT and CDR2 SNEGSKA (reference sequence).

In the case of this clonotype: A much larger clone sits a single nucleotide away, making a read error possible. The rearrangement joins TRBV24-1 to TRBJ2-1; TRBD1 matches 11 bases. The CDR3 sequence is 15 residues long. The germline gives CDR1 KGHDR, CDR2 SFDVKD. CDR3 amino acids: CATSDIRTGGNEQSF. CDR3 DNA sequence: TGTGCCACCAGTGACATTAGGACAGGGGGCAATGAGCAGTCCTTC.

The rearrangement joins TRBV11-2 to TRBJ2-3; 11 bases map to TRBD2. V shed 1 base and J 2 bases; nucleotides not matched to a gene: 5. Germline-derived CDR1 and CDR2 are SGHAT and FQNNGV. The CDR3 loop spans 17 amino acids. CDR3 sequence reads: CASSLGRLAGPTDTQYF. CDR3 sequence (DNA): TGTGCCAGCAGCTTAGGAAGACTAGCGGGACCCACAGATACGCAGTATTTT.

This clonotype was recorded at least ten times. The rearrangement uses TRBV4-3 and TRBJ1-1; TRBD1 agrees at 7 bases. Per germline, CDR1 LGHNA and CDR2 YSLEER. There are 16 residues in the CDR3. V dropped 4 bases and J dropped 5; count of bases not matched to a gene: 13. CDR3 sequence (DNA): TGCGCCAGCAGCCCCACAGGGGTATCAAAGGTGACTGAAGCTTTCTTT. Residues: CASSPTGVSKVTEAFF.

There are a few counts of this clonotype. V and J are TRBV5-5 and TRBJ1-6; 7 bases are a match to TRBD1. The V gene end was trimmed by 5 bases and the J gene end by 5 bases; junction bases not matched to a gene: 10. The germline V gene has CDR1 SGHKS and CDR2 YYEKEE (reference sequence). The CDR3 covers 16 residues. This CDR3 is CASSMMGTANNSPLHF. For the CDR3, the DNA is TGTGCCAGCAGTATGATGGGGACAGCCAATAATTCACCCCTCCACTTT.

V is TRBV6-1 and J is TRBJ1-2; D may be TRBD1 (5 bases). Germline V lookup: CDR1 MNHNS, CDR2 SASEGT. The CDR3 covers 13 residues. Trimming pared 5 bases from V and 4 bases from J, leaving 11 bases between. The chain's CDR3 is CASSPAGIYGYTF. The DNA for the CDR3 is TGTGCCAGCAGTCCGGCAGGGATCTATGGCTACACCTTC.

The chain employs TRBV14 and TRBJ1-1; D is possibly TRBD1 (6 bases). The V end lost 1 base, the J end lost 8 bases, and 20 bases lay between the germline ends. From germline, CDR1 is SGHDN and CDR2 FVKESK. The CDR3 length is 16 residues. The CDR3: CASSQVGMRGAREAFF. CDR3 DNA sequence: TGTGCCAGCAGCCAAGTGGGAATGCGGGGGGCAAGAGAAGCTTTCTTT.

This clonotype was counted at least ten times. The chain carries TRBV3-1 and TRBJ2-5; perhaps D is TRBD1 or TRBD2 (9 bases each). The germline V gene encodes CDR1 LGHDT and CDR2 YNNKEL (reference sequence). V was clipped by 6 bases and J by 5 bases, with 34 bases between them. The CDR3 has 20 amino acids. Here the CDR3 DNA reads TGTGCCAGCAGACGACACAGACAGGGGGAGACTAGCGGAGCTACGGAGACCCAGTACTTC. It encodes CASRRHRQGETSGATETQYF.

The CDR3 DNA sequence: TGTGCCATTTCCCATCGACCTCTAGCGGACAACAATGAGCAGTTCTTC. Its translation is CAISHRPLADNNEQFF. This rearrangement joins TRBV10-3 to TRBJ2-1; 7 nucleotides agree with TRBD2. With V trimmed by 9 bases and J by 5 bases, 16 bases remained unmatched. Germline values: CDR1 ENHRY, CDR2 SYGVKD. This CDR3 region has 16 residues.

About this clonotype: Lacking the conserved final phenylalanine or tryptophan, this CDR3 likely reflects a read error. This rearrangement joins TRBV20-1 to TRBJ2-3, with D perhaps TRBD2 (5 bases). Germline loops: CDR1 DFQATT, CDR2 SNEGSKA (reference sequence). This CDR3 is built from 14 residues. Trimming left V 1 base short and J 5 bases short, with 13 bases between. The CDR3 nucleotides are TGCAGTGCTAGAGGTAGCGAGTCAGGAGATACGCAGTATCTT. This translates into CSARGSESGDTQYL.